This T cell receptor beta chain is drawn from a study of identical twins. Findings and caveats of the study: Zero-insertion results could be subject to partial confounding by invariant MAIT and iNKT cells.

One entry per CDR3 protein results from TCRdb running MiXCR on the 5' RACE reads. The sample carries some 1,700,000 distinct CDR3 sequences, under 35% recorded once. V was pared by 6 bases and J by 0 bases, with 3 bases of the junction left unmatched. The CDR3 runs to 13 residues. Looked up from germline, CDR1 is DFQATT and CDR2 is SNEGSKA (reference sequence). Ten or more counts support this clonotype. Its specificity is unknown. The sample consisted of cord blood. This TCR came from a newborn girl in good health. The chain recombines TRBV20-1 with TRBJ2-7; 9 bases map to TRBD2. CDR3 in DNA: TGCAGTGCCAAGACTAGCGGCTCCTACGAGCAGTACTTC. Its protein product is CSAKTSGSYEQYF.